What follows are 15 T cell receptor beta chains derived from one specimen sequenced in a study of blood T cell repertoires in COVID-19. The repertoire was sequenced with immunoSEQ multiplex PCR; TCRdb's copy has only in-frame clones and lacks some. This sample has about 160,000 clones, with roughly 90% found just once. The sequenced sample was peripheral blood. These receptors came from a woman in her sixties who had recovered from COVID-19.

The rearrangement uses TRBV5-1 and TRBJ1-6, with 7 positions matching TRBD1. CDR1 and CDR2 (germline): SGHRS, YFSETQ. This CDR3 region has 14 residues. V was pared by 4 bases and J by 7 bases, with 5 bases of the junction left unmatched. CDR3 DNA: TGCGCCAGCAGCCAAGGACAGGCGAATTCACCCCTCCACTTT. This translates into CASSQGQANSPLHF.

The chain carries TRBV5-4 and TRBJ1-2, with a possible D match to TRBD1 (6 bases). The CDR3 runs to 14 residues. Trimming left V 2 bases short and J 4 bases short, with 12 bases between. Germline V gives CDR1 SGHNT, CDR2 YYREEE (reference sequence). CDR3 coding DNA: TGTGCCAGCAGCTTTAGGGGGTGGGGCTATGGCTACACCTTC. Amino acid sequence: CASSFRGWGYGYTF. The entire variable domain, with the rest obtained from reference TRBV5-4 and TRBJ1-2, is as follows: ETGVTQSPTHLIKTRGQQVTLRCSSQSGHNTVSWYQQALGQGPQFIFQYYREEENGRGNFPPRFSGLQFPNYSSELNVNALELDDSALYLCASSFRGWGYGYTFGSGTRLTVV.

This sequence joins TRBV30 and TRBJ2-3, with 9 bases identical to TRBD1. This CDR3 is 16 amino acids long. Germline trimming cut 1 base from V and 1 base from J; bases unmatched to any gene: 6. Germline CDR1 GTSNPN, CDR2 SVGIG (reference sequence). The CDR3 sequence: CAWSAGQGGRTDTQYF. Here the CDR3 DNA reads TGTGCCTGGAGTGCGGGACAGGGTGGGCGCACAGATACGCAGTATTTT.

The chain uses TRBV7-8 and TRBJ1-2, with a weak D call TRBD1 (5 bases). Trimming left V 3 bases short and J 7 bases short, with 15 bases between. The CDR3 contains 14 residues. Germline values: CDR1 SGHVS, CDR2 FQNEAQ. The CDR3 spells CASSFRQGEGGYTF. The DNA for the CDR3 is TGTGCCAGCAGCTTCCGGCAGGGTGAAGGTGGCTACACCTTC.

The genes are TRBV2 and TRBJ2-3; the match to TRBD2 covers 9 bases. Germline V CDR1 and CDR2: SNHLY, FYNNEI. Losses at the gene ends were 4 bases for V and 7 bases for J; bases not matched to a gene: 9. The length of the CDR3 is 15 residues. Here the CDR3 DNA reads TGTGCCAGCAGTGCGGCGGGGGGGCCTCTATATACGCAGTATTTT. Protein: CASSAAGGPLYTQYF. Full variable domain (remainder filled in from reference TRBV2 and TRBJ2-3): EPEVTQTPSHQVTQMGQEVILRCVPISNHLYFYWYRQILGQKVEFLVSFYNNEISEKSEIFDDQFSVERPDGSNFTLKIRSTKLEDSAMYFCASSAAGGPLYTQYFGPGTRLTVL.

This clone was found once. V and J are TRBV29-1 and TRBJ2-7, with 7 positions matching TRBD1. The CDR3 is made up of 10 amino acids. V was pared by 7 bases and J by 5 bases, with 2 bases of the junction left unmatched. Germline V gene lookup returns CDR1 SQVTM and CDR2 ANQGSEA. The CDR3 region is CSGTGNEQYF. CDR3 in DNA: TGCAGCGGGACAGGTAACGAGCAGTACTTC.

V is TRBV6-4 and J is TRBJ1-1; D call uncertain. V gave up 7 bases and J gave up 5 bases, with 17 bases separating them. This CDR3 has 14 residues. Germline V CDR1 and CDR2: MRHNA, SNTAGT. This CDR3 is CASKKILGSTEAFF. The CDR3 region has the DNA TGTGCCAGCAAGAAGATTCTGGGCAGTACTGAAGCTTTCTTT.

V usage is TRBV27 and J usage is TRBJ2-7; tentative D call: TRBD1 (6 bases). From germline, CDR1 is MNHEY and CDR2 SMNVEV (reference sequence). V was clipped by 4 bases and J by 0 bases, with 13 bases between them. The CDR3 has 15 amino acids. The CDR3, as DNA: TGTGCCAGCAGTTCCCTAGGGGGACCCTCCTACGAGCAGTACTTC. This gives the protein CASSSLGGPSYEQYF.

The J gene is TRBJ2-2, the V gene TRBV27; perhaps TRBD1 as D (5 bases). The CDR3 runs 16 residues. Deletions cut 2 bases from V and 2 bases from J, with 12 bases between. Germline V gives CDR1 MNHEY, CDR2 SMNVEV (reference sequence). The CDR3 sequence: CASSLPTGRNTGELFF. The DNA of the CDR3 is TGTGCCAGCAGTTTACCCACAGGCAGAAACACCGGGGAGCTGTTTTTT.

This clone was seen a handful of times. The chain has TRBV2 and TRBJ2-1; 9 nucleotides line up with TRBD1. CDR1 is SNHLY, CDR2 FYNNEI, per germline. The CDR3 is 12 residues long. Germline trimming cut 6 bases from V and 9 bases from J; bases unmatched to any gene: 3. CDR3 amino acids: CASRGTGTEQFF. CDR3 in DNA: TGTGCCAGCAGGGGGACAGGGACTGAGCAGTTCTTC. Full variable domain (missing parts from reference TRBV2 and TRBJ2-1): EPEVTQTPSHQVTQMGQEVILRCVPISNHLYFYWYRQILGQKVEFLVSFYNNEISEKSEIFDDQFSVERPDGSNFTLKIRSTKLEDSAMYFCASRGTGTEQFFGPGTRLTVL.

The chain combines TRBV7-2 with TRBJ2-3; 7 positions match TRBD1. The germline V gene has CDR1 SGHTA and CDR2 FQGNSA. After removal of 3 bases from V and 5 bases from J, the junction contained 5 bases not matched to a gene. The CDR3 length is 14 residues. The CDR3 is CASSFGTVGDTQYF. As DNA, the CDR3 is TGTGCCAGCAGCTTTGGGACAGTTGGAGATACGCAGTATTTT.

V is TRBV5-1 and J is TRBJ2-1, with D possibly being TRBD1 (5 bases). Germline CDR1 reads SGHRS; CDR2 reads YFSETQ. The CDR3 spans 15 residues. The V and J ends lost 1 base and 8 bases respectively, with 16 bases between them. CDR3 nucleotides: TGCGCCAGCAGCTTGTACCCCGCCAGGGTCGATGAGCAGTTCTTC. It yields the protein CASSLYPARVDEQFF. The variable domain in full, completed from reference TRBV5-1 and TRBJ2-1, reads KAGVTQTPRYLIKTRGQQVTLSCSPISGHRSVSWYQQTPGQGLQFLFEYFSETQRNKGNFPGRFSGRQFSNSRSEMNVSTLELGDSALYLCASSLYPARVDEQFFGPGTRLTVL.

The V call is TRBV5-1, the J call TRBJ2-5; 7 bases match TRBD1. Germline assignment: CDR1 SGHRS and CDR2 YFSETQ. Unmatched junction bases numbered 5, after V lost 4 bases and J lost 2 bases. The CDR3 has 14 residues. The CDR3 spells CASSPTTGQETQYF. For the CDR3, the DNA is TGCGCCAGCAGCCCCACGACAGGGCAAGAGACCCAGTACTTC.

By its share, this clone is medium-sized (0.01 to 0.1%). J is TRBJ1-1 and V is TRBV7-3; no clear D gene. The CDR3 covers 14 residues. Germline values: CDR1 SGHTA, CDR2 FQGTGA. V was clipped by 2 bases and J by 0 bases, with 7 bases between them. The CDR3 DNA reads TGTGCCAGCAGCTTAGCGGGGTTGAACACTGAAGCTTTCTTT. Its translation is CASSLAGLNTEAFF.

The chain couples TRBV10-3 to TRBJ2-1; 13 bases are shared with TRBD2. Per the germline V gene, CDR1 is ENHRY and CDR2 is SYGVKD. The CDR3 loop spans 15 amino acids. Trimming cost V 7 bases and J 4 bases; bases outside gene matches: 4. The CDR3 bases are TGTGCCATCAAGACTAGCGGGGGGACTTACAATGAGCAGTTCTTC. Translating it yields CAIKTSGGTYNEQFF.